These T cell receptor beta chains were read from a single sample in a study of CXCR3-negative and CXCR3-positive naive CD8 T cells. With the 5' RACE reads reprocessed, TCRdb shows one record per CDR3 protein and no DNA. The sample includes around 120,000 distinct CDR3 sequences. The sequenced sample was naive CXCR3+ CD8+ T cells from blood. Every receptor here comes from a human donor in good health. Some clones in this sample may be carry-over from other donors' samples. The CDR3 runs from the conserved cysteine through the conserved F or W.

J gene	V gene	CDR3 length	CDR3 protein
TRBJ2-4	TRBV7-2	14	CASNIGGLENIQYF
TRBJ2-1	TRBV29-1	13	CSVVQGAHNEQFF
TRBJ1-1	TRBV6-4	13	CASSDERDTEAFF
TRBJ1-5	TRBV7-9	18	CASSLADRGKDGNQPQHF
TRBJ1-1	TRBV29-1	15	CSALGADSMNTEAFF
TRBJ2-1	TRBV11-2	13	CASSLEVLNEQFF
TRBJ1-5	TRBV6-6	14	CASSSGTGNQPQHF
TRBJ2-4	TRBV7-2	14	CASSSTIWPYIQYF
TRBJ2-7	TRBV29-1	14	CSVHRTSGRPEQYF
TRBJ2-2	TRBV5-1	15	CASSLGQGLPGELFF
TRBJ2-1	TRBV25-1	15	CASGPGLAASRRQFF
TRBJ1-2	TRBV12-3/TRBV12-4	15	CASSLALGTDDGYTF
TRBJ2-2	TRBV29-1	12	CSVYSSTGELFF
TRBJ1-2	TRBV12-3/TRBV12-4	12	CASSFTIDGYTF
TRBJ1-5	TRBV30	14	CAWSAGTGLQPQHF
TRBJ1-2	TRBV7-9	13	CASIPAGAFGYTF
TRBJ1-2	TRBV7-9	17	CASSPHAGEGRKDGYTF
TRBJ2-7	TRBV28	15	CASSEQTEVTYERYF
TRBJ2-1	TRBV9	15	CASSPSLAGQNEQFF
TRBJ2-1	TRBV6-5	17	CASSRRGGRERSNEQFF
TRBJ2-1	TRBV7-9	15	CASSLTHTVVDEQFF
TRBJ2-3	TRBV7-8	13	CASSRITTDTQYF
TRBJ2-7	TRBV7-2	15	CASSLSSSGIYEQYF
TRBJ2-1	TRBV2	14	CASTTGRGYNEQFF
TRBJ2-3	TRBV6-5	14	CASRGLGATDTQYF
TRBJ2-1	TRBV4-1	17	CASSLTSWRASYNEQFF
TRBJ2-2	TRBV7-9	17	CASSSGTSAPNTGELFF
TRBJ2-1	TRBV7-2	13	CASSQGGAREQFF
TRBJ1-4	TRBV5-5	15	CASSLEGRVDEKLFF
TRBJ1-5	TRBV19	15	CASSIVRGSNQPQHF
TRBJ2-1	TRBV4-1	17	CASSQVQGAGRGNEQFF
TRBJ2-2	TRBV7-9	15	CASSPDRGVVGELFF
TRBJ2-7	TRBV20-1	15	CSARDELALSYEQYF
TRBJ1-1	TRBV4-3	15	CASSQDKGLIRGAFF
TRBJ2-7	TRBV6-2/TRBV6-3	14	CASIDRGPFYEQYF
TRBJ2-3	TRBV11-2	14	CASSLGGSSDTQYF
TRBJ2-5	TRBV14	13	CASRRDFQETQYF
TRBJ1-1	TRBV29-1	14	CSAGGQTWNTEAFF
TRBJ2-5	TRBV7-6	14	CASSLAGGEETQYF
TRBJ2-6	TRBV21-1	17	CASSKRTGNHGANVLTF
TRBJ2-7	TRBV4-1	16	CASAGVSGGSGYEQYF
TRBJ1-2	TRBV27	14	CASSTYRSDYGYTF